This TCR beta chain was profiled in a study of molecular identifiers for immune sequencing clone quantification. Study outcomes and limitations: Clones exceeding 20 RNA copies carried over 99% of effector molecules but under 1% of naive-cell molecules.

This CDR3 has 16 residues. Germline V CDR1 and CDR2: SGHAT, FQNNGV. V lost 5 bases, J lost 5 bases, and 21 bases lay in between. This clonotype came up a few times. Its antigen is unidentified. One entry per CDR3 protein, called by TCRdb with MiXCR from the PCR reads. The table shows around 470,000 distinct CDR3 sequences, with around 23% occurring only once. Material: naive CD8+ T cells from blood, with Jurkat cell RNA spiked in. This sample's subset: FACS-sorted CD8+CD4-CCR7+CD45RA+ naive T cells. The receptor comes from a human donor in good health. Some libraries in this study had Jurkat cell RNA spiked in. The genes are TRBV11-2 and TRBJ2-5, with D hard to call. This CDR3 reads CASSPEAVGPQETQYF. The CDR3 DNA follows: TGTGCCAGCAGCCCTGAGGCTGTCGGGCCCCAGGAGACCCAGTACTTC.